In its sample, the clone carrying this T cell receptor (beta chain) was seen a few times. The CDR3 has 14 amino acids. V was clipped by 3 bases and J by 6 bases, with 15 bases between them. Germline V lookup: CDR1 SGDLS, CDR2 YYNGEE. Profiled with immunoSEQ multiplex PCR; TCRdb holds only in-frame clones, not every one. The data hold some 22,000 clones, with around 87% observed a single time. The data were taken from a study of T cell changes during pregnancy in multiple sclerosis. This TCR was sampled from a female donor in good health, enrolled as a control in a pregnancy study. The rearrangement joins TRBV9 to TRBJ1-1; no clear D. Sequencing was performed on CD4+ T cells from peripheral blood mononuclear cells, taken in the second trimester of pregnancy. The CDR3 region is CASSAGLRESEAFF. The CDR3 nucleotides read TGTGCCAGCAGCGCCGGACTGCGGGAATCTGAAGCTTTCTTT.